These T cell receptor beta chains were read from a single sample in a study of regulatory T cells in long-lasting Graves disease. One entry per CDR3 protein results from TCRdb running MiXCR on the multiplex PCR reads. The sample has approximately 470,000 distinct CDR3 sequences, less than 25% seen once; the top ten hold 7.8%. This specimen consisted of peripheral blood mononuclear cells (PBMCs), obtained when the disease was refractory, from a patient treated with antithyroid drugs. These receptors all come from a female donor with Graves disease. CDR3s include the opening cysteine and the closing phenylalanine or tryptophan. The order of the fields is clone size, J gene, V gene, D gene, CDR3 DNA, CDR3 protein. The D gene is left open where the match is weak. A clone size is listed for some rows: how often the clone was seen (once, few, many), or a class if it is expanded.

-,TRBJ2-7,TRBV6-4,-,TGTGCCAGCAGTCCGGACAGTGGAAGCTACGAGCAGTACTTC,CASSPDSGSYEQYF
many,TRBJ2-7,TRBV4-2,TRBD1,TGTGCCAGCAGCCAAATAAGGGACAGCGCCTACGAGCAGTACTTC,CASSQIRDSAYEQYF
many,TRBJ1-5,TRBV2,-,TGTGCCAGCAGTCTTCAGGGTATGGCGGACCAGCCCCAGCATTTT,CASSLQGMADQPQHF
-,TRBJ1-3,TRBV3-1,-,TGTGCCAGCAGCCAAGGCAGTGGTGGAACCATATATTTT,CASSQGSGGTIYF
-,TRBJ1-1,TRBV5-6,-,TGTGCCAGCAGCTCATTCACAGGGAGTCCTGAAGCTTTCTTT,CASSSFTGSPEAFF
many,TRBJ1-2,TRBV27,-,TGTGCCAGCAGTTTCATGGGGCCCCAATCGGATGGCTACACCTTC,CASSFMGPQSDGYTF
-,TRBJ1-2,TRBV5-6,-,TGTGCCAGCAGCGGGGCTTCACGGGCTAACTATGGCTACACCTTC,CASSGASRANYGYTF
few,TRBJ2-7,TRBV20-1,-,TGCAGTGTCAGGGGGGGGAGACGGAGTAACGAGCAGTACTTC,CSVRGGRRSNEQYF
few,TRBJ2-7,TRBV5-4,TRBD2,TGTGCCAGCAGCTTCCCCGGGAGGGCCGCCTACGAGCAGTACTTC,CASSFPGRAAYEQYF
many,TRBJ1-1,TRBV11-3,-,TGTGCCAGCAGCGCTGACCAGGACACTGAAGCTTTCTTT,CASSADQDTEAFF
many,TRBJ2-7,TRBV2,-,TGTGCCAGCAGGAGGCTGAGGGAAGACTCCTACGAGCAGTACTTC,CASRRLREDSYEQYF
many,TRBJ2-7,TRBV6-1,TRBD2,TGTGCCAGCACCCCTGGCCTAGCGGGAACTTACGAGCAGTACTTC,CASTPGLAGTYEQYF
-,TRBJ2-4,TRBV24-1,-,TGTGCCACCAGTGGGCAGGGGTACATTCAGTACTTC,CATSGQGYIQYF
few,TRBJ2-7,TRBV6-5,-,TGTGCCAGCAGTTGGGGGGGCGGGAGCTCCTACGAGCAGTACTTC,CASSWGGGSSYEQYF
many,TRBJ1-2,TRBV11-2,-,TGTGCCAGCAGCTTTTTGTTAAGGGTTTACTTC,CASSFLLRVYF
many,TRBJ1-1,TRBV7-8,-,TGTGCCAGCAGTCCCCGGTCAGGGAACACTGAAGCTTTCTTT,CASSPRSGNTEAFF
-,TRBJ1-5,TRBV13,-,TGTGCCAGCAGCTCCCCCCCGCCTTACAGGGATAGCAATCAGCCCCAGCATTTT,CASSSPPPYRDSNQPQHF
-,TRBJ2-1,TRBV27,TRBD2,TGTGCCAGCAAAGGACTAGCGGGAAACAATGAGCAGTTCTTC,CASKGLAGNNEQFF
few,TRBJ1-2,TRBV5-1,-,TGCGCCAGCAGGACAGCGACAGAACCGGGGGGCTACACCTTC,CASRTATEPGGYTF
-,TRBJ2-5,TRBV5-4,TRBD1,TGTGCCAGCCAAAGGACAGGGGCGAACCAGGAGACCCAGTACTTC,CASQRTGANQETQYF
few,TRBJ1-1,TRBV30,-,TGTGCCTGGAGTCCACCGGGCCTGAACACTGAAGCTTTCTTT,CAWSPPGLNTEAFF
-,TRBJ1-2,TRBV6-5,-,TGTGCCAGCAGTTACTCGGGCGGGTCCTATGGCTACACCTTC,CASSYSGGSYGYTF
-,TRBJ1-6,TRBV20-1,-,TGCAGTGCTAGCCTCTCATCACGGGTTACCAGCTCCTATAATTCACCCCTCCACTTT,CSASLSSRVTSSYNSPLHF
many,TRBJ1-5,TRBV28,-,TGTGCCTTCGGGCGGCCCCAGCATTTT,CAFGRPQHF
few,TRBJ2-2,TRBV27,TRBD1,TGTGCCAGCAGTTTAGCGGGACAGGGTGGGACCGGGGAGCTGTTTTTT,CASSLAGQGGTGELFF
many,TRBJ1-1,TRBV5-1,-,TGCGCCAGCAGCTTGGTTGCCAACTCGAACACTGAAGCTTTCTTT,CASSLVANSNTEAFF
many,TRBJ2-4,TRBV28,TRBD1,TGTGCCAGCAGTTTTATTTGGGGACAGAAAAACATTCAGTACTTC,CASSFIWGQKNIQYF
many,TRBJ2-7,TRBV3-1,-,TGTGCCAGCAGCCAAGGTTCGGTCGGCACCTACGAGCAGTACTTC,CASSQGSVGTYEQYF
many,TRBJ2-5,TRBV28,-,TGTGCCAGCAGCCCTCTCGGGGGGGACAGCGAAGAGACCCAGTACTTC,CASSPLGGDSEETQYF
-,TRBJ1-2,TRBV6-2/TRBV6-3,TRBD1,TGTGTCAGCAGTGAAGCCACAGGGGACTATGGCTACACCTTC,CVSSEATGDYGYTF
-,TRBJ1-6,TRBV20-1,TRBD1,TGCAGTGCTCGGACAGGGTTGAATCCACCCCTCCACTTT,CSARTGLNPPLHF
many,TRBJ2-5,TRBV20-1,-,TGCAGTGCTAGGGTAACCGGGACGCATCCTTTAGACCAGTACTTC,CSARVTGTHPLDQYF
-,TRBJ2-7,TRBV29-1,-,TGCAGCGTTGAAGCCTACAGGGGAGGGCAGTACTTC,CSVEAYRGGQYF
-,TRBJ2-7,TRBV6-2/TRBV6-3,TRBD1,TGTGCCAGCACTCGACAGGGGACGCCCTACGAGCAGTACTTC,CASTRQGTPYEQYF
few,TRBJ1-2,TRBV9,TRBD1,TGTGCCAGCAACCGAGGCGGGACAGGGAAAGGCTACACCTTC,CASNRGGTGKGYTF
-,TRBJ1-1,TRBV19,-,TGTGCCAGTAGTGATCGACAGCCGATCAATGAAGCTTTCTTT,CASSDRQPINEAFF
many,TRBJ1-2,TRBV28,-,TGTGCCAGCAGTGCCCGGCCGGGACATGGGGGCTACACCTTC,CASSARPGHGGYTF
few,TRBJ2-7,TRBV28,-,TGTGCCAGTGGCGAGCGGAGATCCTACGAGCAGTACTTC,CASGERRSYEQYF
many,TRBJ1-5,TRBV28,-,TGTGCCAGCAGTTTAGGGGGTCGGAATCAGCCCCAGCATTTT,CASSLGGRNQPQHF
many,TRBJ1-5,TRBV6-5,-,TGTGCCAGCAGTTACGGGGGGGCGCGACAGCCCCAGCATTTT,CASSYGGARQPQHF
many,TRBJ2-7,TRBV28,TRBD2,TGTGCCAGCAGCCATAGCGGGACGATTTCCTACGAGCAGTACTTC,CASSHSGTISYEQYF
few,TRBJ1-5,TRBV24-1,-,TGTGCCACCAGTGTTCCACAGACTAATCAGCCCCAGCATTTT,CATSVPQTNQPQHF
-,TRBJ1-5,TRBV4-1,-,TGCGCCAGCAGCCAAGGTATCGGGGGGGATCAGCCCCAGCATTTT,CASSQGIGGDQPQHF
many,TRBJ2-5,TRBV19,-,TGTGCCAGTAGTATAGATTGGAAAGAGACCCAGTACTTC,CASSIDWKETQYF